The next 8 T cell receptor beta chains were all read from a single sample in a study of radiation and T cells in renal cell carcinoma. Sequencing used immunoSEQ multiplex PCR; TCRdb keeps in-frame clones, though not all of them. The table lists about 76,000 clones, 80% to 90% of them singletons. Documented time point: blood 4 weeks post-SBRT, at nephrectomy. The treatment: 15 Gy SBRT to primary tumor, nephrectomy 4 weeks later. The sample was blood, taken from a patient whose treatment included radiotherapy and nephrectomy. The origin of the receptors is a woman in her sixties or seventies with renal cell carcinoma.

The V gene is TRBV9, the J gene TRBJ2-5; D unclear. Germline lookup yields CDR1 SGDLS and CDR2 YYNGEE. V was pared by 4 bases and J by 5 bases, with 18 bases between. The CDR3 spans 15 residues. For the CDR3, the DNA is TGTGCCAGCAGCACAGACCTGAGAGGTGGCGAGACCCAGTACTTC. Its protein is CASSTDLRGGETQYF.

The chain is built from TRBV7-9 and TRBJ2-4; tentatively, D is TRBD2 (5 bases). V dropped 6 bases and J dropped 7 bases, with 19 bases sitting between them. Germline CDR1 and CDR2: SEHNR and FQNEAQ (reference sequence). The CDR3 sequence is 15 residues long. CDR3 sequence: CASSHSRTFGNIQYF. CDR3 in DNA: TGTGCCAGCAGTCACTCTCGGACTTTTGGGAACATTCAGTACTTC.

The V call is TRBV28, the J call TRBJ2-1; a possible D gene is TRBD2 (5 bases). In germline, CDR1 is MDHEN, CDR2 SYDVKM. This CDR3 has 17 amino acids. Trimming cost V 5 bases and J 0 bases, with 17 bases left between them. CDR3 sequence reads: CASSGYSGISSYNEQFF. The CDR3 nucleotides read TGTGCCAGCAGTGGCTATTCGGGAATTAGCTCCTACAATGAGCAGTTCTTC.

V usage is TRBV5-6 and J usage is TRBJ2-5; TRBD2 matches at 7 bases. Per the germline V gene, CDR1 is SGHDT and CDR2 is YYEEEE. This CDR3 is 15 amino acids long. With V trimmed by 4 bases and J by 4 bases, 10 bases remained unmatched. Here the CDR3 reads CASSTSPGRGETQYF. The DNA for the CDR3 is TGTGCCAGCAGCACCTCCCCAGGGAGGGGAGAGACCCAGTACTTC.

The gene calls are TRBV10-2 and TRBJ2-1; 7 nucleotides align to TRBD2. Germline loops: CDR1 WSHSY, CDR2 SAAADI. The CDR3 has 14 amino acids. Trimming at V came to 10 bases and at J to 8 bases, leaving 14 bases not matched to a gene. The CDR3 DNA reads TGCGCCACAGGCTGGGGAGGGGCCATAGATGAGCAGTTCTTC. Its protein product is CATGWGGAIDEQFF.

This chain uses TRBV15 with TRBJ1-1, with a possible D match to TRBD1 (5 bases). Trimming shortened V by 2 bases and J by 7 bases, and 8 bases separated the two germline ends. Germline CDR1 LNHNV, CDR2 YYDKDF (reference sequence). The CDR3 runs to 12 residues. This CDR3 reads CATSRRRGEAFF. For the CDR3, the DNA is TGTGCCACCAGCAGACGTAGGGGTGAAGCTTTCTTT.

This clone appeared a single time. The rearrangement joins TRBV30 to TRBJ2-3; 9 nucleotides line up with TRBD1. The CDR3 extends over 15 amino acids. In germline, CDR1 is GTSNPN, CDR2 SVGIG (reference sequence). J was trimmed by 5 bases and V by 2 bases; bases with no gene match: 8. The CDR3 sequence is CAWSFGQGQRDTQYF. The CDR3 DNA is TGTGCCTGGAGTTTCGGACAGGGGCAGAGAGATACGCAGTATTTT.

The chain joins TRBV7-9 to TRBJ1-2, with 8 bases that match TRBD1. This CDR3 spans 14 amino acids. CDR1 is SEHNR, CDR2 FQNEAQ, per germline (reference sequence). The V gene end was trimmed by 4 bases and the J gene end by 5 bases; junction bases not matched to a gene: 6. In DNA, the CDR3 is TGTGCCAGCAGCTCGGACAGGGAAATTTATGGCTACACCTTC. This translates into CASSSDREIYGYTF.